Shown below are 8 T cell receptor beta chains from a single sample sequenced in a study of T-cell memory formation after mild COVID-19 (dated by TCRdb to 2020 to 2023). Library method: 5' RACE. For sequencing, an Illumina NovaSeq 6000 was employed. TCRdb reprocessing: public reads trimmed at Q25 with fastp, clones called with MiXCR, in-frame beta chains kept. Merged by CDR3 protein, the rows form single entries marked with the most common genes and DNA. For this sample there are 300,000 to 400,000 distinct CDR3 sequences; approximately 15% appear just once. The ten most abundant clones make up about 22% of the sample. The sample taken for sequencing was PBMCs or a T cell subset sorted from them (not recorded which). Source of these receptors: a man aged 18 to 35 who had mild COVID-19 (a few samples of this study predate the infection). The sample titles of this study are shuffled in the database, so cell type and time point are left out; the donor was told from shared clones.

This rearrangement joins TRBV18 to TRBJ1-6, with 7 bases that match TRBD1. The CDR3 runs 15 residues. The junction had 12 bases not matched to a gene; V was cut back by 6 bases and J by 10 bases. Germline V CDR1 and CDR2: KGHSH, LQKENI. The CDR3 DNA sequence: TGTGCCAGCTCGCGGGACAGCCGTTGGGGATCACCCCTCCACTTT. Protein: CASSRDSRWGSPLHF. Full variable domain (rest looked up from reference TRBV18 and TRBJ1-6): NAGVMQNPRHLVRRRGQEARLRCSPMKGHSHVYWYRQLPEEGLKFMVYLQKENIIDESGMPKERFSAEFPKEGPSILRIQQVVRGDSAAYFCASSRDSRWGSPLHFGNGTRLTVT.

The chain couples TRBV20-1 to TRBJ2-2; D is perhaps TRBD1 (5 bases). The germline V gene has CDR1 DFQATT and CDR2 SNEGSKA (reference sequence). V gave up 6 bases and J gave up 1 base, with 9 bases separating them. There are 13 residues in the CDR3. The DNA of the CDR3 is TGCAGTGCCCCCGGACAGAACACCGGGGAGCTGTTTTTT. Encoded protein: CSAPGQNTGELFF.

V is TRBV5-1 and J is TRBJ1-1; no clear D gene. Trimming took off 7 bases at V and 2 bases at J, with 12 bases between the two ends. Germline-derived CDR1 and CDR2 are SGHRS and YFSETQ. The CDR3 sequence is 13 residues long. CDR3 protein: CASGSGPNTEAFF. CDR3 nucleotides: TGCGCCAGCGGCTCGGGCCCTAACACTGAAGCTTTCTTT.

The chain uses TRBV3-1 and TRBJ2-7, with D perhaps TRBD2 (5 bases). This CDR3 contains 11 residues. Germline-derived CDR1 and CDR2 are LGHDT and YNNKEL (reference sequence). The CDR3 bases are TGTGCCAGCAAACTAGGGAGCTACCGAAACGTC. Its protein product is CASKLGSYRNV.

CDR3 in amino acids: CASRDRRAAFF. CDR3 coding DNA: TGTGCCAGCAGGGACAGGCGGGCAGCTTTCTTT. The rearrangement joins TRBV6-2 or TRBV6-3 to TRBJ1-1; TRBD1 aligns across 7 bases. After removal of 6 bases from V and 10 bases from J, the junction contained 5 bases not matched to a gene. The CDR3 consists of 11 residues. Germline CDR1 is MNHEY and CDR2 is SVGEGT.

In its sample, this clonotype was seen a few times. DNA of the CDR3: TGCAGTGCGGGACTATCAACTGAAGCTTTCTTT. Translation gives CSAGLSTEAFF. The gene calls are TRBV29-1 and TRBJ1-1; D may be TRBD1 (5 bases). The germline CDR1 and CDR2 sequences are SQVTM and ANQGSEA. This CDR3 spans 11 amino acids.

This chain joins TRBV12-3 or TRBV12-4 and TRBJ2-3, with D tentatively TRBD2 (5 bases). This CDR3 has 14 amino acids. Trimming removed 3 bases at V and 2 bases at J, with 9 bases between. This CDR3 is CASSFRRTTDTQYF. The CDR3, as DNA: TGTGCCAGCAGTTTTAGGAGGACCACAGATACGCAGTATTTT.

The sample holds a few counts of this clonotype. V gene TRBV6-1 combines with J gene TRBJ1-4, with D perhaps matching TRBD1 (5 bases). The CDR3 contains 12 residues. Germline values: CDR1 MNHNS, CDR2 SASEGT. The ends were cut back, 5 bases at V and 9 bases at J, with 10 bases in the middle. The CDR3 spells CASSPRTQKLFF. The CDR3 DNA reads TGTGCCAGCAGTCCACGGACACAAAAACTGTTTTTT.